These T cell receptor beta chains were read from a single sample in a study of T cells after yellow fever vaccination. TCRdb ran MiXCR on the 5' RACE reads and lists one entry per CDR3 protein. Of some 300,000 distinct CDR3 sequences in the sample, about 3.5% were seen once. The sample here was PBMCs, taken on the day of the yellow fever booster vaccination. The receptors were sampled from a man between 18 and 29 years old who received the YFV17D yellow fever vaccine. Both conserved end residues are part of each CDR3. A D gene is named only where the DNA matches it firmly. Size tells how often a clone was seen (once, few, many) or the class of an expanded clone, and some rows leave it out.

j_call d_call clone_size cdr3_length v_call cdr3_nt cdr3_aa
TRBJ1-2 NA many 11 TRBV28 TGTGCCAGCAGCCCAAGGGGAGGCTACACCTTC CASSPRGGYTF
TRBJ2-3 TRBD2 few 18 TRBV5-1 TGCGCCAGCAGCTTGGAGGGAGCTAGCGGGGGGGCCGCAGATACGCAGTATTTT CASSLEGASGGAADTQYF
TRBJ2-3 NA many 14 TRBV27 TGTGCCAGCAGGAGGACAGTCCTCACAGATACGCAGTATTTT CASRRTVLTDTQYF
TRBJ2-5 NA NA 14 TRBV7-2 TGTGCCAGCAGCTTAGGTCGGGGGTCTCAGACCCAGTACTTC CASSLGRGSQTQYF
TRBJ2-5 NA few 13 TRBV5-1 TGCGCCAGCAGCGAGGGACGCAAAGAGACCCAGTACTTC CASSEGRKETQYF
TRBJ1-2 TRBD1 few 16 TRBV5-1 TGCGCCAGCAGCTTAACTCCGGGACAGTGGAACTATGGCTACACCTTC CASSLTPGQWNYGYTF
TRBJ1-2 NA many 13 TRBV4-3 TGCGCCAGCAGCCCCTATAAAGGGCATGGCTACACCTTC CASSPYKGHGYTF
TRBJ2-3 NA few 17 TRBV5-1 TGCGCCAGCAGCCGACAAAGTGACAGCCGGGTATCAGATACGCAGTATTTT CASSRQSDSRVSDTQYF
TRBJ2-3 NA many 17 TRBV27 TGTGCCAGCAGTTTATCCGGGACACCTGGCGTCCTGGCGTCGCAGTATTTT CASSLSGTPGVLASQYF
TRBJ2-3 NA few 16 TRBV7-3 TGTGCCAGCAGCTTGGGGTGGGGGGGCATCACAGATACGCAGTATTTT CASSLGWGGITDTQYF